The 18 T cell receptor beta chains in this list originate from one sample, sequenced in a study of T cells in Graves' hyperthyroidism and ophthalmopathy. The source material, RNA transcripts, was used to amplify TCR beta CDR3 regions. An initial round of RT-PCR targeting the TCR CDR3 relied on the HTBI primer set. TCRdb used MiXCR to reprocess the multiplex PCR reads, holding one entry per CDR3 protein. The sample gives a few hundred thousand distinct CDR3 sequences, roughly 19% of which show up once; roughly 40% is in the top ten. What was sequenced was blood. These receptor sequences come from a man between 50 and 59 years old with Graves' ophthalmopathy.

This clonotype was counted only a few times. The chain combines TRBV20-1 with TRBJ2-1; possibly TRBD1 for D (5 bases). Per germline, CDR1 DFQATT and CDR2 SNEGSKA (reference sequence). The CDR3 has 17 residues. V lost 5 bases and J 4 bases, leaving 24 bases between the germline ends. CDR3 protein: CSALFDLDSLFYNEQFF. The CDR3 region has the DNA TGCAGTGCTTTGTTTGACCTCGACAGCCTTTTTTACAATGAGCAGTTCTTC.

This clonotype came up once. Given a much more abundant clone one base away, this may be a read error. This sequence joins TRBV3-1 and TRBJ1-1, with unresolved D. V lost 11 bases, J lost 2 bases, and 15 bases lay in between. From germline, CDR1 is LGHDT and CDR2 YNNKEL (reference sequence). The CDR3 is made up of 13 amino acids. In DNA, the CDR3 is TGTGCCGGCTCAACGGTCGGTAACACTGAAGCTTTCTTT. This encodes CAGSTVGNTEAFF.

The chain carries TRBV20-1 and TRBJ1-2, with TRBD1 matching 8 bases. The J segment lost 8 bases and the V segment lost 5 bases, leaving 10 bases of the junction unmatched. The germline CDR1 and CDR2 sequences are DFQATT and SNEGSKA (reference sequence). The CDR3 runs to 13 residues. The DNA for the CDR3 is TGCAGTGCTCCGGGACAGGCCCCGGGAGGCTACACCTTC. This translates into CSAPGQAPGGYTF.

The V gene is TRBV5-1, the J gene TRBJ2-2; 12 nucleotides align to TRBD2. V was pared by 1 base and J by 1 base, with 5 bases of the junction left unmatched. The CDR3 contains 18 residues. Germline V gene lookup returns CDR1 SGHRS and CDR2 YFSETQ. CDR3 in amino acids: CASSLSGTSGRNTGELFF. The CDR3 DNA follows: TGCGCCAGCAGCTTGTCTGGGACTAGCGGGCGGAACACCGGGGAGCTGTTTTTT.

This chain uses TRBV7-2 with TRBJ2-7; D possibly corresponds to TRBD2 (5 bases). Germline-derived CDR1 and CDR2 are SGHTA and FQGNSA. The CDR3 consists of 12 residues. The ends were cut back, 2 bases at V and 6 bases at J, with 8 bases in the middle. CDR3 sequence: CASSLIAREQYF. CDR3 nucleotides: TGTGCCAGCAGCTTAATAGCGCGCGAGCAGTACTTC.

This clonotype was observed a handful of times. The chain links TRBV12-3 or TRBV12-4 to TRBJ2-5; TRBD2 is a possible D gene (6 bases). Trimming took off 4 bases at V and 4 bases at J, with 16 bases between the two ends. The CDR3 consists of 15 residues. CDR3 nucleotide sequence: TGTGCCAGCAGTTGGCCGGGAGTCACGGGAGAGACCCAGTACTTC. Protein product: CASSWPGVTGETQYF.

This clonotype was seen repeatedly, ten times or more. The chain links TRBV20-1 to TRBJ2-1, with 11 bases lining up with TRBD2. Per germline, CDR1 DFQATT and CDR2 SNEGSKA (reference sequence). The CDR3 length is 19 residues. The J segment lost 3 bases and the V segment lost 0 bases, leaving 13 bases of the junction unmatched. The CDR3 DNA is TGCAGTGCTAGAGAAACCTCTGGGCTAGCGGGAGGTCGCTACAATGAGCAGTTCTTC. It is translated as CSARETSGLAGGRYNEQFF.

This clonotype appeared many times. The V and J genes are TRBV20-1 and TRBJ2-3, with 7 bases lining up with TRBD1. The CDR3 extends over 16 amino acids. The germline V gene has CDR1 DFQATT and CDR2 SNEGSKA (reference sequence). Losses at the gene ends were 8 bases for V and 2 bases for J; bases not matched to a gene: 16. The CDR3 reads CSTGDGNPVSTDTQYF. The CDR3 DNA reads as TGCAGTACAGGGGACGGGAACCCCGTTTCCACAGATACGCAGTATTTT.

The CDR3 loop reads CASSLSISGFHEQYF. CDR3 coding DNA: TGTGCCAGCAGCTTGTCAATCTCCGGATTCCACGAGCAGTACTTC. The chain couples TRBV5-5 to TRBJ2-7; no clear D gene. The CDR3 totals 15 residues. Germline CDR1 and CDR2: SGHKS and YYEKEE (reference sequence). V was shortened by 1 base and J by 5 bases, with 16 bases between the two germline ends.

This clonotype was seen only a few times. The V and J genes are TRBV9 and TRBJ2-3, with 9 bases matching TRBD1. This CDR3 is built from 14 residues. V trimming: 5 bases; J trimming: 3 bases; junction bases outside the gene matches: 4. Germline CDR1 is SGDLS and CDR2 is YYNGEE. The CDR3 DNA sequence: TGTGCCAGCAGTGAGGACAGGGGAACAGATACGCAGTATTTT. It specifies CASSEDRGTDTQYF.

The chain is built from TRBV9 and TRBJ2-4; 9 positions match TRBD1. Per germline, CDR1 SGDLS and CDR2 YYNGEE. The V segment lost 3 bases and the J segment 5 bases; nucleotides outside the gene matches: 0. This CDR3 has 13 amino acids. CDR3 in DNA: TGTGCCAGCAGCGGGACAGGGGAAAACATTCAGTACTTC. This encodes CASSGTGENIQYF.

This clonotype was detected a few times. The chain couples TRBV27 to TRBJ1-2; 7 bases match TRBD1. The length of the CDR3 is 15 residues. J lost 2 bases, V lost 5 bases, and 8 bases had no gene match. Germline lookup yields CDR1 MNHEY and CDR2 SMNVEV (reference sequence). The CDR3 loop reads CASSPNWTGNYGYTF. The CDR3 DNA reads TGTGCCAGCAGTCCCAACTGGACAGGAAACTATGGCTACACCTTC.

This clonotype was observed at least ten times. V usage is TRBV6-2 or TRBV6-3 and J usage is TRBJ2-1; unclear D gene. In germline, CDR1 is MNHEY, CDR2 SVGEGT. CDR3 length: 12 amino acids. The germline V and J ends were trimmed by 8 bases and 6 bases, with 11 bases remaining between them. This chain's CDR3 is CASPLPSNEQFF. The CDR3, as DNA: TGTGCCAGCCCCCTGCCTAGCAATGAGCAGTTCTTC.

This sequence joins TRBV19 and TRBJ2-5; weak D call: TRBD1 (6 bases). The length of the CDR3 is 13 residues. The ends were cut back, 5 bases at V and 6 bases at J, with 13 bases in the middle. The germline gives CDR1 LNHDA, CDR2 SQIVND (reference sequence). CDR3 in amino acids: CASSGTKAQTQYF. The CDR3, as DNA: TGTGCCAGTAGTGGGACAAAGGCACAGACCCAGTACTTC.

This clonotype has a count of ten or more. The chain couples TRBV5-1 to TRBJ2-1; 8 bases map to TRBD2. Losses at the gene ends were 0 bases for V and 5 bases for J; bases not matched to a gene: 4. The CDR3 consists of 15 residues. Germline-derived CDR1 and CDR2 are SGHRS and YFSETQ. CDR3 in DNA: TGCGCCAGCAGCTTGGTAGCGGGAAGCAACAATGAGCAGTTCTTC. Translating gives CASSLVAGSNNEQFF. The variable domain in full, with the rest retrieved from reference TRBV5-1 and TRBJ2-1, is KAGVTQTPRYLIKTRGQQVTLSCSPISGHRSVSWYQQTPGQGLQFLFEYFSETQRNKGNFPGRFSGRQFSNSRSEMNVSTLELGDSALYLCASSLVAGSNNEQFFGPGTRLTVL.

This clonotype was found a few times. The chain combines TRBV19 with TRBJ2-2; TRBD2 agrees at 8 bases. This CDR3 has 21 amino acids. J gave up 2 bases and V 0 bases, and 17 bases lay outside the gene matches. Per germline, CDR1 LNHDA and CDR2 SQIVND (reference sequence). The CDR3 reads CASSIELAGGPPANNTGELFF. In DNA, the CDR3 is TGTGCCAGTAGTATAGAGTTGGCGGGAGGCCCACCAGCAAACAACACCGGGGAGCTGTTTTTT.

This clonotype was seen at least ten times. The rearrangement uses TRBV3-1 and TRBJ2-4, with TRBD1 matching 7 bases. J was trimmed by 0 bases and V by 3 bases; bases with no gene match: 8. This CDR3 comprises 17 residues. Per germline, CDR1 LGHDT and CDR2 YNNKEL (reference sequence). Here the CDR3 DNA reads TGTGCCAGCAGCCACCTAACAGGGGCCCTAGCCAAAAACATTCAGTACTTC. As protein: CASSHLTGALAKNIQYF.

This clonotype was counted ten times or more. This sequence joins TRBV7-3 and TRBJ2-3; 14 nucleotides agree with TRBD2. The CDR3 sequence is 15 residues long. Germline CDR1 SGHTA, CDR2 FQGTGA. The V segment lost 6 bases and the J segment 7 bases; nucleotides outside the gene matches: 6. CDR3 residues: CASSRLAGGRYTQYF. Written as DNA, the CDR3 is TGTGCCAGCAGTCGACTAGCGGGAGGGCGATATACGCAGTATTTT.